The 21 T cell receptor beta chains given below trace back to one sample, sequenced in a study of cytomegalovirus exposure and HLA in healthy donors. The PCR used 60 Vbeta and 13 Jbeta primers. TCRdb's table, derived via immunoSEQ multiplex PCR, lists solely in-frame clones and lacks some. This repertoire shows under 150,000 clones, 60% to 85% found once; its top ten account for less than 2%. The sequenced sample consisted of PBMCs. All receptors derive from a woman in her thirties or forties in good health and CMV-seronegative.

J is TRBJ2-2 and V is TRBV27; possible D gene TRBD2, 5 bases. The germline V and J ends were trimmed by 5 bases and 7 bases, with 17 bases remaining between them. The length of the CDR3 is 15 residues. Germline V gives CDR1 MNHEY, CDR2 SMNVEV (reference sequence). The CDR3 DNA sequence: TGTGCCAGCAGTCCTGGACTCATGCGGAGCGGGGAGCTGTTTTTT. Translation: CASSPGLMRSGELFF.

This clone was detected once. This sequence joins TRBV6-5 and TRBJ1-4; D is unresolved. V was clipped by 2 bases and J by 0 bases, with 10 bases between them. CDR1 and CDR2 (germline): MNHEY, SVGAGI. CDR3 length: 16 amino acids. In DNA form, the CDR3 reads TGTGCCAGCAGTTACACGGTCACTTCAACTAATGAAAAACTGTTTTTT. Translated: CASSYTVTSTNEKLFF.

This clone was recorded a few times. This chain uses TRBV7-8 with TRBJ2-1, with 14 bases aligning to TRBD2. The CDR3 extends over 15 amino acids. Trimming took 5 bases from V and 8 from J; bases not matched to a gene: 5. Germline-derived CDR1 and CDR2 are SGHVS and FQNEAQ. The CDR3 is CASSDGTSGSHEQFF. The CDR3 DNA is TGTGCCAGCAGCGACGGGACTAGCGGGAGCCATGAGCAGTTCTTC.

The V gene is TRBV7-9, the J gene TRBJ2-5, with 10 bases lining up with TRBD2. Germline V gene lookup returns CDR1 SEHNR and CDR2 FQNEAQ (reference sequence). The CDR3 contains 16 residues. Trimming cost V 3 bases and J 2 bases; bases outside gene matches: 6. This chain's CDR3 is CASSFTSGVLQETQYF. For the CDR3, the DNA is TGTGCCAGCAGCTTCACTAGCGGGGTTCTTCAAGAGACCCAGTACTTC.

The V gene is TRBV6-1, the J gene TRBJ1-5; a weak D match, TRBD1 (5 bases). The CDR3 is 15 residues long. V dropped 6 bases and J dropped 0 bases, with 12 bases sitting between them. Germline CDR1 and CDR2: MNHNS and SASEGT. The CDR3, as DNA: TGTGCCAGCAGGCAGCAGGGTTATAGCAATCAGCCCCAGCATTTT. It encodes CASRQQGYSNQPQHF.

Written as DNA, the CDR3 is TGTGCCAGCAGCCCGGACAGCCTTGGAGAGACCCAGTACTTC. Translated: CASSPDSLGETQYF. The rearrangement links TRBV27 to TRBJ2-5; D may be TRBD1 (6 bases). Germline CDR1 and CDR2: MNHEY and SMNVEV (reference sequence). CDR3 size: 14 residues. V was shortened by 6 bases and J by 4 bases, with 15 bases between the two germline ends.

The chain has TRBV29-1 and TRBJ1-2, with D tentatively TRBD1 (5 bases). From germline, CDR1 is SQVTM and CDR2 ANQGSEA. There are 13 residues in the CDR3. The V and J ends lost 4 bases and 6 bases respectively, with 15 bases between them. Here the CDR3 DNA reads TGCAGCGTTGTTCGGCAGGGTGGTGATGGCTACACCTTC. It specifies CSVVRQGGDGYTF. The complete variable domain, with remaining parts taken from reference TRBV29-1 and TRBJ1-2, reads SAVISQKPSRDICQRGTSLTIQCQVDSQVTMMFWYRQQPGQSLTLIATANQGSEATYESGFVIDKFPISRPNLTFSTLTVSNMSPEDSSIYLCSVVRQGGDGYTFGSGTRLTVV.

V usage is TRBV28 and J usage is TRBJ2-3; D is uncertain. Germline V gene sequence: CDR1 MDHEN, CDR2 SYDVKM. The CDR3 loop spans 13 amino acids. Between the trimmed V and J ends, which lost 8 bases and 2 bases, there was a span of 11 bases. CDR3 coding DNA: TGTGCCAGCGGGCTGGGCCCCACAGATACGCAGTATTTT. Its translation is CASGLGPTDTQYF.

The chain recombines TRBV5-1 with TRBJ2-7, with D tentatively TRBD1 (5 bases). Between the trimmed V and J ends, which lost 0 bases and 5 bases, there was a span of 12 bases. The CDR3 runs to 14 residues. Per the germline V gene, CDR1 is SGHRS and CDR2 is YFSETQ. This CDR3 is CASSLGRALDEQYF. The DNA for the CDR3 is TGCGCCAGCAGCTTGGGCAGGGCACTTGACGAGCAGTACTTC.

CDR3 sequence: CASSPEQGRVGEAFF. The CDR3 DNA reads as TGCGCCAGCAGCCCGGAACAGGGGAGAGTCGGTGAAGCTTTCTTT. V is TRBV5-1 and J is TRBJ1-1; 7 bases map to TRBD1. The J segment lost 7 bases and the V segment lost 4 bases, leaving 13 bases of the junction unmatched. The CDR3 is 15 amino acids. Germline V gene lookup returns CDR1 SGHRS and CDR2 YFSETQ.

V is TRBV6-6 and J is TRBJ1-3; D is perhaps TRBD1 (6 bases). This CDR3 has 16 residues. Deletions cut 2 bases from V and 8 bases from J, with 19 bases between. CDR1 is MNHNY, CDR2 SVGAGI, per germline (reference sequence). The CDR3 loop reads CASSYGGGGQGHTIYF. The CDR3 DNA follows: TGTGCCAGCAGTTACGGTGGGGGGGGGCAGGGTCACACCATATATTTT.

In DNA, the CDR3 is TGTGCCAGCAGTTTCGACAGATTCTACGAGCAGTACTTC. It codes for CASSFDRFYEQYF. The rearrangement joins TRBV6-6 to TRBJ2-7; D may be TRBD1 (5 bases). In germline, CDR1 is MNHNY, CDR2 SVGAGI (reference sequence). CDR3 length: 13 residues. V was shortened by 4 bases and J by 3 bases, with 10 bases between the two germline ends.

About this clone itself: A junction end diverges from the germline sequence, so it may reflect a read error. The gene calls are TRBV29-1 and TRBJ2-3, with D possibly TRBD1 on 6 matching bases. Germline V CDR1 and CDR2: SQVTM, ANQGSEA. This CDR3 spans 14 amino acids. CDR3 in DNA: TGCAGCGTTACCTTACAGGGTAGCACAGATGCGCAGTATTTT. Translating gives CSVTLQGSTDAQYF.

This sequence joins TRBV6-5 and TRBJ2-2, with D tentatively TRBD1 (5 bases). Trimming left V 1 base short and J 3 bases short, with 9 bases between. The germline gives CDR1 MNHEY, CDR2 SVGAGI. The CDR3 is made up of 15 amino acids. Here the CDR3 reads CASSYFPRDTGELFF. Written as DNA, the CDR3 is TGTGCCAGCAGTTACTTCCCCAGGGACACCGGGGAGCTGTTTTTT.

This clone was seen a few times. DNA of the CDR3: TGTGCCAGCAGCCCGGTATCCGGGAGGGCCGGGGAGACCCAGTACTTC. It yields the protein CASSPVSGRAGETQYF. The chain joins TRBV14 to TRBJ2-5, with TRBD2 matching over 8 bases. Germline CDR1 reads SGHDN; CDR2 reads FVKESK. With 4 bases clipped from V and 5 bases from J, the junction kept 12 bases outside the gene matches. The CDR3 spans 16 residues.

This chain links TRBV5-1 with TRBJ2-7, with 13 bases lining up with TRBD2. The length of the CDR3 is 18 residues. The V gene end was trimmed by 0 bases and the J gene end by 0 bases; junction bases not matched to a gene: 6. Germline CDR1 is SGHRS and CDR2 is YFSETQ. The CDR3 region has the DNA TGCGCCAGCAGCTTGGCGACTAGCGGGGGGTTCAGCTCCTACGAGCAGTACTTC. Its protein is CASSLATSGGFSSYEQYF.

The chain recombines TRBV19 with TRBJ2-1; no clear D. Trimming stripped 2 bases from V and 4 bases from J, with 15 bases between. The CDR3 spans 16 residues. Per germline, CDR1 LNHDA and CDR2 SQIVND (reference sequence). CDR3 sequence (DNA): TGTGCCAGTAGTATAATGGTAGAGGTCCCATACAATGAGCAGTTCTTC. Translating it yields CASSIMVEVPYNEQFF.

The chain is built from TRBV5-5 and TRBJ2-5; 11 nucleotides align to TRBD1. Germline CDR1 reads SGHKS; CDR2 reads YYEKEE (reference sequence). Trimming at V came to 5 bases and at J to 5 bases, leaving 8 bases not matched to a gene. The CDR3 has 15 residues. The DNA of the CDR3 is TGTGCCAGCAGTTTCGGACAGGGGGCATCGGAGACCCAGTACTTC. It codes for CASSFGQGASETQYF.

The count of this clone is one. V is TRBV7-2 and J is TRBJ2-5; a weak D match, TRBD1 (8 bases). The V gene's germline CDR1 is SGHTA and CDR2 FQGNSA. The CDR3 length is 15 residues. The V end lost 5 bases, the J end lost 4 bases, and 17 bases lay between the germline ends. The CDR3 DNA reads as TGTGCCAGCAGCCCTCGACAGGGGAGGGTAGAGACCCAGTACTTC. Protein sequence: CASSPRQGRVETQYF. The full variable domain, rest sourced from reference TRBV7-2 and TRBJ2-5, is GAGVSQSPSNKVTEKGKDVELRCDPISGHTALYWYRQSLGQGLEFLIYFQGNSAPDKSGLPSDRFSAERTGGSVSTLTIQRTQQEDSAVYLCASSPRQGRVETQYFGPGTRLLVL.

This chain connects TRBV2 to TRBJ1-4; D is ambiguous. This CDR3 contains 14 residues. The germline CDR1 and CDR2 sequences are SNHLY and FYNNEI. V lost 8 bases to trimming and J lost 1 base, with 11 bases between them. CDR3 loop: CASSLTQTNEKLFF. The CDR3 region has the DNA TGTGCCAGCTCCCTCACACAAACTAATGAAAAACTGTTTTTT. The full variable domain, in which reference TRBV2 and TRBJ1-4 provide the parts outside the CDR3, is EPEVTQTPSHQVTQMGQEVILRCVPISNHLYFYWYRQILGQKVEFLVSFYNNEISEKSEIFDDQFSVERPDGSNFTLKIRSTKLEDSAMYFCASSLTQTNEKLFFGSGTQLSVL.

The V call is TRBV19, the J call TRBJ1-5; the match to TRBD1 covers 7 bases. This CDR3 contains 16 residues. J gave up 1 base and V 6 bases, and 9 bases lay outside the gene matches. Germline CDR1 LNHDA, CDR2 SQIVND (reference sequence). CDR3 sequence: CASRRGRGKSNQPQHF. CDR3 sequence (DNA): TGTGCCAGTAGGAGGGGCAGGGGGAAAAGCAATCAGCCCCAGCATTTT.